Listed below are T cell receptor beta chains from one sample, sequenced in a study of post-analysis software for immune sequencing data. TCRdb called the PCR reads again in MiXCR, with one record for every CDR3 protein. The sample holds about 540,000 distinct CDR3 sequences, less than 40% seen once. The sequenced material came from blood. Receptor source: a girl aged 2 to 17 with multiple sclerosis. Each CDR3 is given with its conserved first and last residue.

TRBJ1-1 TRBV4-1 CASSQRLLNTEAFF
TRBJ2-7 TRBV2 CASSVTRDTTYEQYF
TRBJ2-3 TRBV11-2 CASSPLAGQGTDTQYF
TRBJ1-6 TRBV3-1 CASSQGGQGFRSPLHF
TRBJ2-3 TRBV6-4 CASSALSGAKGDAQYF
TRBJ1-6 TRBV12-3/TRBV12-4 CASSFSRQPYSPLHF
TRBJ2-1 TRBV6-4 CASTSGVFPSYNEQFF
TRBJ1-2 TRBV6-6 CASSYAVSRSNYGYTF
TRBJ2-3 TRBV5-1 CASSFEGGGAGVLTDTQYF
TRBJ1-1 TRBV2 CASIGGPEAFF
TRBJ2-3 TRBV5-1 CASSLYSIAGLPSAQYF
TRBJ2-5 TRBV20-1 CRAALAGAFQETQYF
TRBJ1-6 TRBV3-1 CASSRRGASSYNSPLHF
TRBJ1-2 TRBV20-1 CSAVSGRYNYGYTF
TRBJ1-2 TRBV6-1 CASSERDRAKEGYTF